A selection of T cell receptor beta chains follows, all from one sample in a study of tumor-infiltrating lymphocytes in oesophageal squamous cell carcinoma. TCRdb independently ran MiXCR on the PCR reads; one entry per CDR3 protein. This table has about 15,000 distinct CDR3 sequences, 50% appearing once. The sample consisted of esophageal tumor tissue. These receptors were taken from a male donor with esophageal squamous cell carcinoma. Both conserved end residues are part of each CDR3. The D gene is left open where the match is weak. The size field is filled for only some rows; it gives once, few, many or a size class.

j_call clone_size v_call d_call cdr3_aa cdr3_nt
TRBJ2-7 many TRBV7-2 NA CASSYHYEQYF TGTGCCAGCAGCTACCACTACGAGCAGTACTTC
TRBJ2-7 NA TRBV7-6 TRBD2 CASSRNSGRGYEQYF TGTGCCAGCAGCCGAAATAGCGGGAGGGGCTACGAGCAGTACTTC
TRBJ1-1 NA TRBV7-3 NA CASKKEGLNTEAFF TGTGCCAGCAAAAAGGAAGGATTGAACACTGAAGCTTTCTTT
TRBJ2-7 NA TRBV7-3 TRBD1 CASSFSGGELQYF TGTGCCAGCAGCTTTTCAGGGGGCGAGCTACAGTACTTC
TRBJ2-7 NA TRBV27 TRBD1 CASSIQTGGEQYF TGTGCCAGCAGCATCCAAACAGGGGGCGAGCAGTACTTC
TRBJ2-1 few TRBV7-2 NA CASSSNPDSPSYNEQFF TGTGCCAGCAGCTCAAACCCCGACAGTCCCTCCTACAATGAGCAGTTCTTC
TRBJ1-4 few TRBV12-3/TRBV12-4 NA CASSPREDARFF TGTGCCAGCAGTCCCCGGGAAGATGCGAGGTTTTTT
TRBJ2-2 NA TRBV7-3 TRBD2 CASSQLREGRAGELFF TGTGCCAGCAGCCAATTAAGGGAGGGCCGGGCCGGGGAGCTGTTTTTT
TRBJ2-5 NA TRBV27 NA CASSLTTMNTEAFF TGTGCCAGCAGCCTGACAACCATGAACACTGAAGCTTTCTTC
TRBJ2-1 NA TRBV6-1 NA CASSRTELEQFF TGTGCCAGCAGCAGGACAGAGCTTGAGCAGTTCTTC
TRBJ1-2 few TRBV29-1 NA CSVEDFPVNYGYTF TGCAGCGTTGAAGATTTCCCAGTGAACTATGGCTACACCTTC
TRBJ2-6 NA TRBV6-6 NA CASSYSHIGSRVDGAVLRF NA
TRBJ2-7 NA TRBV7-6 NA CASSLSGGGYEQYF TGTGCCAGCAGCTTAAGTGGGGGCGGCTACGAGCAGTACTTC
TRBJ2-7 medium-sized TRBV7-2 TRBD2 CASSWGLAGGYEQYF TGTGCCAGCAGCTGGGGACTAGCGGGAGGGTACGAGCAGTACTTC
TRBJ2-7 many TRBV5-6 TRBD1 CASSLRGQGIWEQYF TGTGCCAGCAGCTTGAGGGGACAGGGGATTTGGGAGCAGTACTTC
TRBJ1-2 medium-sized TRBV24-1 NA CATSGPLGSGYGYTF TGTGCCACCAGTGGCCCCTTAGGCTCTGGCTATGGCTACACCTTC
TRBJ2-5 NA TRBV29-1 TRBD1 CSVGNTGVNEQYF TGCAGCGTGGGAAACACAGGGGTCAATGAGCAGTACTTC
TRBJ2-7 many TRBV5-5 TRBD2 CASSLASGSLYEQYF TGTGCCAGCAGCTTGGCGAGCGGGAGTCTGTACGAGCAGTACTTC
TRBJ2-7 NA TRBV7-3 NA CASSLIAGTYEQYF TGTGCCAGCAGCTTAATCGCAGGTACCTACGAGCAGTACTTC
TRBJ2-5 NA TRBV10-1 NA CASSESWGQETQYF TGCGCCAGCAGTGAGTCCTGGGGTCAAGAGACCCAGTACTTC
TRBJ1-6 NA TRBV6-1 NA CASSPRGNSPLHF TGTGCCAGCAGCCCGCGAGGAAATTCACCCCTCCACTTT
TRBJ2-7 once TRBV7-2 TRBD2 CASSLGQAGLPYEQYF TGTGCCAGCAGCTTAGGACAAGCGGGATTACCCTACGAGCAGTACTTC
TRBJ2-6 medium-sized TRBV6-1 NA CASSAVSTGANVLTF TGTGCCAGCAGTGCGGTCAGCACTGGGGCCAACGTCCTGACTTTC
TRBJ2-5 NA TRBV7-6 TRBD1 CASSLGQGVETQYF TGTGCCAGCAGCCTGGGCCAGGGGGTGGAGACCCAGTACTTC
TRBJ2-3 NA TRBV7-2 TRBD2 CASSLATSGGGDTQYF TGTGCCAGCAGCTTAGCTACTAGCGGGGGAGGGGATACGCAGTATTTT
TRBJ1-5 once TRBV6-9 TRBD1 CASSDDRGRGNQPRHF TGTGCCAGCAGCGACGACAGGGGAAGGGGCAATCAGCCCCGGCATTTT
TRBJ2-7 few TRBV7-2 NA CASSLHYEQYF TGTGCCAGCAGTCTCCACTACGAGCAGTACTTC
TRBJ1-6 many TRBV6-1 NA CASSERQDSPLHF TGTGCCAGCAGTGAAAGACAGGATTCACCCCTCCACTTT
TRBJ2-7 few TRBV2 NA CASRFLDSGRYEQYF TGTGCCAGCAGATTCCTGGACAGTGGGCGCTACGAGCAGTACTTC
TRBJ2-1 NA TRBV27 NA CASRTNLGTLSSYEQFF TGTGCCAGCAGGACTAATCTCGGGACTCTCAGCTCCTACGAGCAGTTCTTC
TRBJ2-3 NA TRBV7-8 NA CASSIGTHNTQYF TGTGCCAGCAGCATCGGGACCCATAATACGCAGTATTTT
TRBJ1-2 many TRBV5-4 TRBD1 CASSSRQGFGYGYTF TGTGCCAGCAGCTCCAGACAGGGGTTCGGCTATGGCTACACCTTC
TRBJ2-5 NA TRBV11-2 NA CASSPLRGTQYF TGTGCCAGCAGCCCCTTGCGAGGGACCCAGTACTTC
TRBJ2-1 NA TRBV7-6 TRBD2 CASSGGLAGGHRHEQFF TGTGCCAGCAGCGGGGGACTAGCGGGAGGGCACAGGCATGAGCAGTTCTTC
TRBJ2-4 many TRBV24-1 TRBD1 CATSPRQGDKNIQYF TGTGCCACCAGTCCCCGGCAGGGGGATAAAAACATTCAGTACTTC
TRBJ2-7 NA TRBV7-2 TRBD1 CASSFGTGPYEQYF TGTGCCAGCAGCTTCGGGACAGGCCCCTACGAGCAGTACTTC
TRBJ2-1 NA TRBV10-3 NA CAISGHGGGNEQFF TGTGCCATCAGTGGGCATGGAGGTGGCAATGAGCAGTTCTTC
TRBJ1-2 many TRBV10-3 TRBD1 CAISDPQGAEGYTF TGTGCCATCAGTGATCCACAGGGGGCTGAAGGCTACACCTTC
TRBJ2-1 few TRBV7-8 NA CASSLAGEYISYNEQFF TGTGCCAGCAGCTTAGCGGGCGAATACATCTCCTACAATGAGCAGTTCTTC
TRBJ1-1 medium-sized TRBV6-1 TRBD1 CASGRTGRGTEAFF TGTGCCAGCGGCAGGACAGGGCGGGGCACTGAAGCTTTCTTT
TRBJ2-7 NA TRBV7-3 TRBD2 CASSLLPSGDYEQYF TGTGCCAGCAGCTTATTGCCTAGCGGAGACTACGAGCAGTACTTC
TRBJ2-2 medium-sized TRBV7-9 NA CASSLGGDTGELFF TGTGCCAGCAGCTTAGGTGGAGACACCGGGGAGCTGTTTTTT
TRBJ2-3 NA TRBV7-3 NA CASSLIAREGTQYF TGTGCCAGCAGCTTAATTGCGCGGGAAGGTACGCAGTATTTT
TRBJ1-2 NA TRBV11-2 NA CASSPQGRGYTF TGTGCCAGCAGCCCACAGGGACGCGGCTACACCTTC
TRBJ2-7 NA TRBV11-1 NA CASSLAWQGSSYNEQYF TGTGCCAGCAGCTTAGCGTGGCAGGGGAGCTCCTACAATGAGCAGTACTTC